This T cell receptor beta chain was sequenced during a study of blood T cell repertoires in COVID-19. As handled by the study authors: Amplification of reference gene primers provided the estimated nucleated cell counts. Profiled with immunoSEQ multiplex PCR; TCRdb holds only in-frame clones, not every one. That table furnishes V, J and clone size, whereas the DNA furnished D and trimming. The sample includes 250,000 to 350,000 clones, 88% of them seen just once. Trimming took 7 bases from V and 4 from J; bases not matched to a gene: 8. There are 15 residues in the CDR3. Looked up from germline, CDR1 is SNHLY and CDR2 is FYNNEI. Enrollment of patients from Seattle took place during active infection, with longitudinal follow-up.

The sample taken for sequencing was peripheral blood. This chain joins TRBV2 and TRBJ2-7, with 12 bases that match TRBD2. The clonotype was recovered from a woman in her thirties with COVID-19, enrolled during active disease. The CDR3 DNA follows: TGTGCCAGCAACGGCGGACTAGCGGGGATTTACGAGCAGTACTTC. This sequence encodes CASNGGLAGIYEQYF.